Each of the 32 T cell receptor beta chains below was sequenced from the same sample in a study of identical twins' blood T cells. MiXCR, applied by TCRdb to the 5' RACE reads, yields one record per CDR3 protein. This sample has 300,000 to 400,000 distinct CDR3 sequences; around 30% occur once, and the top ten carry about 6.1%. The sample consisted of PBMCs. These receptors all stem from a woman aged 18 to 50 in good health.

CDR3 protein: CASSYHSGTRTEAFF. The CDR3 bases are TGTGCCAGCAGCTACCACTCCGGGACGCGGACTGAAGCTTTCTTT. The chain combines TRBV7-9 with TRBJ1-1, with D possibly being TRBD1 (5 bases). Trimming shortened V by 4 bases and J by 5 bases, and 17 bases separated the two germline ends. The CDR3 length is 15 residues. Germline lookup yields CDR1 SEHNR and CDR2 FQNEAQ (reference sequence).

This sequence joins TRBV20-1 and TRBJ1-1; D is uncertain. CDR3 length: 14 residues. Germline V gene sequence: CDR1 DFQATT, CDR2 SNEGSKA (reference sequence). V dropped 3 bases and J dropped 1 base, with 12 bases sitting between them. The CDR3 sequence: CSASAARANTEAFF. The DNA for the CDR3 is TGCAGTGCTAGTGCAGCCCGGGCGAACACTGAAGCTTTCTTT.

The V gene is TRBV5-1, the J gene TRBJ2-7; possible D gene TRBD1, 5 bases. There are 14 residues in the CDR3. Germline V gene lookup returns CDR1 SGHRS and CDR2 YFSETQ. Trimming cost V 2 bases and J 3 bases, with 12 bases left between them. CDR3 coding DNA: TGCGCCAGCAGCTTAACAGTTGACAGCTACGAGCAGTACTTC. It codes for CASSLTVDSYEQYF.

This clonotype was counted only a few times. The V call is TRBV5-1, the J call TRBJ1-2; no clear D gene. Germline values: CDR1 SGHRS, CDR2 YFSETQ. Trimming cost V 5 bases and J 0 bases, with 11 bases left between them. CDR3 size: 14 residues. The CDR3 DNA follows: TGCGCCAGCAGGGGAGAGAGAACTAACTATGGCTACACCTTC. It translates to CASRGERTNYGYTF.

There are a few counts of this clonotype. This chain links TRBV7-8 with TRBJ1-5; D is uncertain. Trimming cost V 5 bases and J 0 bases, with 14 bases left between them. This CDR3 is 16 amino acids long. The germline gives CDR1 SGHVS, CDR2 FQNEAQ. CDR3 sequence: CASSPEGIHSNQPQHF. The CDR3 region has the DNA TGTGCCAGCAGCCCAGAAGGGATACATAGCAATCAGCCCCAGCATTTT.

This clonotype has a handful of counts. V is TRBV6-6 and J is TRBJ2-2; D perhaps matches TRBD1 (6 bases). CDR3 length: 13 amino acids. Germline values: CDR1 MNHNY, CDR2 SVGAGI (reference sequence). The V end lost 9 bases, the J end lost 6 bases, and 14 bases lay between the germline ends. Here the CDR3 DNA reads TGTGCCAGTCGTCCTGGGGGCTCCGGGGAGCTGTTTTTT. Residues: CASRPGGSGELFF.

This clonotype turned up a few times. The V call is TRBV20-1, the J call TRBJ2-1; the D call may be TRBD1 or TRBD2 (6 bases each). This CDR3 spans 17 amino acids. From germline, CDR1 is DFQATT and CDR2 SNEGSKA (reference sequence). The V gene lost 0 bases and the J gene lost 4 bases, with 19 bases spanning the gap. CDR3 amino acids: CSARDPWSGASYNEQFF. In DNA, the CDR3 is TGCAGTGCTAGAGATCCGTGGTCGGGGGCCAGTTACAATGAGCAGTTCTTC.

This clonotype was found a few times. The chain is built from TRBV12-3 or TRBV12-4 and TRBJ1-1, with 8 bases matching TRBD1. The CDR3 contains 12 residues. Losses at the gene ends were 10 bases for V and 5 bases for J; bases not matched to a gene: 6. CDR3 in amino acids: CATDREGTEAFF. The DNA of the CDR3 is TGTGCCACGGACAGGGAGGGGACTGAAGCTTTCTTT.

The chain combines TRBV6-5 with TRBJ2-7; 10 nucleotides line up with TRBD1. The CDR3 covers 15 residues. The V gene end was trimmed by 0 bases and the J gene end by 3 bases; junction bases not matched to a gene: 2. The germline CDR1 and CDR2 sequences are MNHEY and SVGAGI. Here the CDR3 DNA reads TGTGCCAGCAGTTACTCAGGGACAGGGGTCTACGAGCAGTACTTC. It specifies CASSYSGTGVYEQYF.

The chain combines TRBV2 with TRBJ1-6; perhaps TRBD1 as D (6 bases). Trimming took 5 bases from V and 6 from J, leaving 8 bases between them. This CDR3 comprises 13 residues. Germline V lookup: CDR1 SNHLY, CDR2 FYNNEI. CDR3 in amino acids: CASSSQGNSPLHF. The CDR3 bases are TGTGCCAGCAGTTCACAGGGTAATTCACCCCTCCACTTT.

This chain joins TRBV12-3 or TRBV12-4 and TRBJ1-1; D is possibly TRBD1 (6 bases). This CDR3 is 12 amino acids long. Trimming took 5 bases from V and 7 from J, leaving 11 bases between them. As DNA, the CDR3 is TGTGCCAGCAGTCCGAGGGGGGATGAAGCTTTCTTT. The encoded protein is CASSPRGDEAFF.

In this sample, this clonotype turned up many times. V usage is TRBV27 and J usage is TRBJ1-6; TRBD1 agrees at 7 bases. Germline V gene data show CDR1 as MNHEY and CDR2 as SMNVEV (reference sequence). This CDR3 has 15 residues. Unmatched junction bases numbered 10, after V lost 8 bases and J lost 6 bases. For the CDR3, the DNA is TGTGCCAGCGGTCCTGTGGACAGGCCTAATTCACCCCTCCACTTT. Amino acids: CASGPVDRPNSPLHF.

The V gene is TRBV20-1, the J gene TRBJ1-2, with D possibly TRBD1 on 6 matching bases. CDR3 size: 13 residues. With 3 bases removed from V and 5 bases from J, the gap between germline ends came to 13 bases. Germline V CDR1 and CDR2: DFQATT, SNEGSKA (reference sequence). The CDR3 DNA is TGCAGTGCTAGCCTTAGGGGGGGTTATGGCTACACCTTC. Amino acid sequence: CSASLRGGYGYTF.

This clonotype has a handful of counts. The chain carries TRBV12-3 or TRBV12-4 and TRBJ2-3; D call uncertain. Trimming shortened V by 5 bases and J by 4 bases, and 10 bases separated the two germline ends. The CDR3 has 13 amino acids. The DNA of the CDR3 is TGTGCCAGCAGTCCCCAAGGCCCAGATACGCAGTATTTT. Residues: CASSPQGPDTQYF.

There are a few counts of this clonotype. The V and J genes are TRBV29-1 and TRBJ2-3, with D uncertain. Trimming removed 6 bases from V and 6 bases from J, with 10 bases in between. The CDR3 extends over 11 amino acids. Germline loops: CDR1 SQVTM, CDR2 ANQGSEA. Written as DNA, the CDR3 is TGCAGCGTGAGGCTAGGGGATACGCAGTATTTT. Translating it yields CSVRLGDTQYF.

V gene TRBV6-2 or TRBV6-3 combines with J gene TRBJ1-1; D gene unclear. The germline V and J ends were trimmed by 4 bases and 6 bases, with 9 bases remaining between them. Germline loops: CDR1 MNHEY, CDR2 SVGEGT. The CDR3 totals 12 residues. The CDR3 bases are TGTGCCAGCAGTTCTCTCCATCCTGAAGCTTTCTTT. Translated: CASSSLHPEAFF.

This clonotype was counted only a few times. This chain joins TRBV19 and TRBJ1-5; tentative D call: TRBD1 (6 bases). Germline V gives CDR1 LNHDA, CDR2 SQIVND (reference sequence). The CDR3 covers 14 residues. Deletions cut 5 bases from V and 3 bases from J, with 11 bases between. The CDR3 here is CASSGRGSNQPQHF. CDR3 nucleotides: TGTGCCAGTAGTGGCAGGGGATCCAATCAGCCCCAGCATTTT.

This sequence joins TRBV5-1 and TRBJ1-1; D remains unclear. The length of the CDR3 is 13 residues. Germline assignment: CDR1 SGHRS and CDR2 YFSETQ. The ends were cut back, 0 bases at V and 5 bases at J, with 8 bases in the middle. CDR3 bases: TGCGCCAGCAGCTTGGAACCGTCGACTGAAGCTTTCTTT. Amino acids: CASSLEPSTEAFF. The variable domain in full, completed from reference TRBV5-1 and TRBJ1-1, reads KAGVTQTPRYLIKTRGQQVTLSCSPISGHRSVSWYQQTPGQGLQFLFEYFSETQRNKGNFPGRFSGRQFSNSRSEMNVSTLELGDSALYLCASSLEPSTEAFFGQGTRLTVV.

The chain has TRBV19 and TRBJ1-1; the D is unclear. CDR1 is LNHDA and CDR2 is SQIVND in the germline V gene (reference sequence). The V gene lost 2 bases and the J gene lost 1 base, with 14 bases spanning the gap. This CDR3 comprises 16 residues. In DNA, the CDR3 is TGTGCCAGTAGTATACTACCTCCTGACGGGAACACTGAAGCTTTCTTT. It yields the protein CASSILPPDGNTEAFF. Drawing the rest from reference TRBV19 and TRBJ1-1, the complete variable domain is DGGITQSPKYLFRKEGQNVTLSCEQNLNHDAMYWYRQDPGQGLRLIYYSQIVNDFQKGDIAEGYSVSREKKESFPLTVTSAQKNPTAFYLCASSILPPDGNTEAFFGQGTRLTVV.

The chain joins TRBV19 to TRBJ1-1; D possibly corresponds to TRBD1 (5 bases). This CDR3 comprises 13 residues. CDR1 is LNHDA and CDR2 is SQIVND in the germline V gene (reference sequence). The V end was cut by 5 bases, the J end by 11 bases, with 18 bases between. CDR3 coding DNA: TGTGCCAGTAGTGCCCTCCAAAGGGGCTTGGCTTTCTTT. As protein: CASSALQRGLAFF.

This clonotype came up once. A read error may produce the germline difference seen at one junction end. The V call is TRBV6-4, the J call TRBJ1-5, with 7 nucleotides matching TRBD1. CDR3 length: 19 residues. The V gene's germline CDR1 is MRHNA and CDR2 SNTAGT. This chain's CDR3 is CTSSDRDDNRGYSNQPQHF. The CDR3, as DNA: TGTACCAGCAGTGACCGAGACGATAACAGGGGTTATAGCAATCAGCCCCAGCATTTT.

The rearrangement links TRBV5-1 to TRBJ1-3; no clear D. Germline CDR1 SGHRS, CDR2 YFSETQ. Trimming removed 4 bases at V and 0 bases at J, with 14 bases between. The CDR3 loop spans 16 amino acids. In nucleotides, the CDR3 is TGCGCCAGCAGCCGTTATAATTTATTCTCTGGAAACACCATATATTTT. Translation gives CASSRYNLFSGNTIYF. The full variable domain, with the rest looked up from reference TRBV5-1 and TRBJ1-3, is KAGVTQTPRYLIKTRGQQVTLSCSPISGHRSVSWYQQTPGQGLQFLFEYFSETQRNKGNFPGRFSGRQFSNSRSEMNVSTLELGDSALYLCASSRYNLFSGNTIYFGEGSWLTVV.

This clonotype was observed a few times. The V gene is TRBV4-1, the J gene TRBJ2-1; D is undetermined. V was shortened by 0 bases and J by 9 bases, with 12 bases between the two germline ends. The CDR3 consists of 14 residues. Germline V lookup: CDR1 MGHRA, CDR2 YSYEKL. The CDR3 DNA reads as TGCGCCAGCAGCCAAGATCAAATAGTTTCTGAGCAGTTCTTC. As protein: CASSQDQIVSEQFF.

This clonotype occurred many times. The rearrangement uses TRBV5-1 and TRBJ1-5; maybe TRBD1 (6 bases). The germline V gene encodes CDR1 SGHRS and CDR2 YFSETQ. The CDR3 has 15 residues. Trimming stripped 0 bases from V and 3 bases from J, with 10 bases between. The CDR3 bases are TGCGCCAGCAGCTTGGATGGACAGAACAATCAGCCCCAGCATTTT. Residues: CASSLDGQNNQPQHF.

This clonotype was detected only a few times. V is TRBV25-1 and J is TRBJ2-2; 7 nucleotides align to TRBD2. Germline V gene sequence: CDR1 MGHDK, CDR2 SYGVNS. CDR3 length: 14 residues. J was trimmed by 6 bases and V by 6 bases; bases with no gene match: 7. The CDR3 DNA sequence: TGTGCCAGCAGACCTAGCGGAGCACCCGGGGAGCTGTTTTTT. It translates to CASRPSGAPGELFF.

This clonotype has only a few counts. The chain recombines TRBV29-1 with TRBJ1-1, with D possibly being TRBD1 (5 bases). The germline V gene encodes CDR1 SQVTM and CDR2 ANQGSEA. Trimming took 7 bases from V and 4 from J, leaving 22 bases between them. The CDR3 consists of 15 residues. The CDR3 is CSATSQGGLSTEAFF. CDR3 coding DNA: TGCAGCGCGACGAGTCAGGGAGGTTTGAGCACTGAAGCTTTCTTT.

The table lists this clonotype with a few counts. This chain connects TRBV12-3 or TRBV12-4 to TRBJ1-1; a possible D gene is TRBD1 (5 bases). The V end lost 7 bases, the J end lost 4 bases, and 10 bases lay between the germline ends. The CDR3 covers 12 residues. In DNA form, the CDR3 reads TGTGCCAGCACCCTGGGGGGCACTGAAGCTTTCTTT. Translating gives CASTLGGTEAFF.

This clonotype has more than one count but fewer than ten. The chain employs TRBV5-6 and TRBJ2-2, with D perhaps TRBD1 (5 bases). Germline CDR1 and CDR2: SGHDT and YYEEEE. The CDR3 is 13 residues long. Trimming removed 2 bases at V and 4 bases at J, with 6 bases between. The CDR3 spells CASSLQVTGELFF. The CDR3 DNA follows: TGTGCCAGCAGCTTACAGGTCACCGGGGAGCTGTTTTTT.

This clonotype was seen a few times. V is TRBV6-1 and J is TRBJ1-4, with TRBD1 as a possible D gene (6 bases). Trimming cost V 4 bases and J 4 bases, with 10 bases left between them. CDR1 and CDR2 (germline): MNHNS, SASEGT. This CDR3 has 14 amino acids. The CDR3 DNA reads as TGTGCCAGCAGTGTTCTACAGGGTAATGAAAAACTGTTTTTT. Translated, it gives CASSVLQGNEKLFF.

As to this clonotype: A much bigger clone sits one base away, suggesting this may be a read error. CDR3 residues: CSASPVLDEAFF. CDR3 DNA: TGCAGTGCTAGCCCCGTCTTGGACGAAGCTTTCTTT. The chain has TRBV20-1 and TRBJ1-1; no reliable D call. There are 12 residues in the CDR3. Germline loops: CDR1 DFQATT, CDR2 SNEGSKA (reference sequence). V was trimmed by 3 bases and J by 8 bases, leaving 13 bases between them.

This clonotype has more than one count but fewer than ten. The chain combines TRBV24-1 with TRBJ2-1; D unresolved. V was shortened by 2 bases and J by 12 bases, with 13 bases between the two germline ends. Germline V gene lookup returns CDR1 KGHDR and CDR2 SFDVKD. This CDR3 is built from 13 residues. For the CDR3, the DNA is TGTGCCACCAGTGATTCACGGGCCTCCGGGCAGTTCTTC. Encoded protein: CATSDSRASGQFF.

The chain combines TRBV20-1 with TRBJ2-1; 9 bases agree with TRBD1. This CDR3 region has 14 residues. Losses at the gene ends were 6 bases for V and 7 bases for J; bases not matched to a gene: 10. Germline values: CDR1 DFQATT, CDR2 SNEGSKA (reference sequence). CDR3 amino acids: CSAPRQGVWNEQFF. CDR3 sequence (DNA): TGCAGTGCCCCGAGACAGGGGGTGTGGAATGAGCAGTTCTTC.